This record looks at one T cell receptor beta chain sequence and its context. Its specificity is unknown. The data stem from a study of cytomegalovirus exposure and HLA in healthy donors. 13 Jbeta primers and 60 Vbeta primers were used for the PCR. This table comes from immunoSEQ multiplex PCR, and its TCRdb copy is limited to in-frame clones, with some not included. The data show 150,000 to 200,000 clones, approximately 81% seen once. V was pared by 2 bases and J by 2 bases, with 3 bases of the junction left unmatched. CDR1 is SGHRS and CDR2 is YFSETQ in the germline V gene. The CDR3 covers 15 residues. Whole-study results and caveats: Researchers catalogued about 150 TCR beta chains as cytomegalovirus-associated.

The V call is TRBV5-1, the J call TRBJ2-7; TRBD2 agrees at 11 bases. The receptor's source is a man aged 50 or older in good health and CMV-seropositive. The specimen sequenced was PBMCs. The CDR3 spells CASSFLAGGPYEQYF. Here the CDR3 DNA reads TGCGCCAGCAGCTTCCTAGCGGGAGGCCCCTACGAGCAGTACTTC.